This TCR beta chain was identified during a study of CD8 T cells in Susac syndrome. Germline CDR1 and CDR2: SQVTM and ANQGSEA. V was clipped by 4 bases and J by 9 bases, with 10 bases between them. The CDR3 runs to 11 residues. Peripheral blood CD8+ and CD4+ T cells were profiled by TCR beta sequencing. Negative isolation was used for CD8+ and CD4+ T cells and FACS enrichment for TEMRA cells. It was with random hexamers that about 0.45 to 1 ug RNA was reverse transcribed. By means of immunoSEQ multiplex PCR, TCR beta CDR3 spanning 54 Vbeta and 13 Jbeta underwent amplification. TCRdb ran MiXCR on the immunoSEQ multiplex PCR reads and lists one entry per CDR3 protein. The repertoire consists of around 110,000 distinct CDR3 sequences, with roughly 95% occurring once and the leading ten covering less than 0.15%.

This TCR derives from a human donor with Susac syndrome. Material: CD4+ T cells from PBMCs. The V and J genes are TRBV29-1 and TRBJ2-1; no clear D gene. DNA of the CDR3: TGCAGCGTTGTGCTGCCCGGTGAGCAGTTCTTC. Translating it yields CSVVLPGEQFF.